A single sample gave rise to the 15 T cell receptor beta chains below, sequenced in a study of patients and donors after allogeneic stem cell transplantation. TCRdb reprocessed the RT-PCR reads with MiXCR, giving one entry per CDR3 protein. The sample consists of under 200,000 distinct CDR3 sequences, roughly 31% of them appearing once. What was sequenced was blood, either unsorted or a sorted T cell fraction (not recorded which). All receptors derive from a human donor who was either an allogeneic HSCT recipient or a stem cell or donor lymphocyte infusion donor (not recorded which). It is not recorded whose cells these are; they may come from a transplant donor.

This sequence joins TRBV9 and TRBJ2-7, with D maybe TRBD1 (5 bases). Germline CDR1 SGDLS, CDR2 YYNGEE. The CDR3 length is 12 residues. Trimming took off 4 bases at V and 4 bases at J, with 9 bases between the two ends. The chain's CDR3 is CASSPDTYEQYF. The CDR3 coding sequence is TGTGCCAGCAGCCCGGACACTTACGAGCAGTACTTC.

This clonotype appeared a few times. The rearrangement uses TRBV12-3 or TRBV12-4 and TRBJ2-3; D not certain. V dropped 6 bases and J dropped 5 bases, with 12 bases sitting between them. The CDR3 extends over 13 amino acids. In nucleotides, the CDR3 is TGTGCCAGCAGGTTCTTTGGGGAAGATACGCAGTATTTT. It translates to CASRFFGEDTQYF.

V usage is TRBV7-2 and J usage is TRBJ1-6, with a tentative D call TRBD1 (6 bases). The CDR3 has 14 residues. Trimming took 5 bases from V and 9 from J, leaving 14 bases between them. CDR1 is SGHTA, CDR2 FQGNSA, per germline. CDR3 sequence reads: CASSPRGSSSPLHF. The CDR3 coding sequence is TGTGCCAGCAGCCCCAGGGGAAGCAGTTCACCCCTCCACTTT.

The rearrangement uses TRBV29-1 and TRBJ2-7; D may be TRBD1 (5 bases). Germline lookup yields CDR1 SQVTM and CDR2 ANQGSEA. The CDR3 covers 12 residues. The V and J ends lost 6 bases and 4 bases respectively, with 13 bases between them. The CDR3 nucleotides read TGCAGCGTGTTTCAGGGTCCTTACGAGCAGTACTTC. This encodes CSVFQGPYEQYF.

The sample holds a few counts of this clonotype. The chain uses TRBV10-3 and TRBJ2-1; D is unclear. CDR1 is ENHRY, CDR2 SYGVKD, per germline. V lost 3 bases to trimming and J lost 7 bases, with 7 bases between them. The CDR3 runs to 12 residues. CDR3 nucleotides: TGTGCCATCAGTGAAAGGCTTAATGAGCAGTTCTTC. Protein product: CAISERLNEQFF.

This chain uses TRBV5-1 with TRBJ1-1; 8 bases match TRBD1. The trim removed 2 bases at V and 0 bases at J, leaving 3 bases unmatched. This CDR3 comprises 15 residues. Germline assignment: CDR1 SGHRS and CDR2 YFSETQ. The CDR3 loop reads CASSFWTGMNTEAFF. DNA of the CDR3: TGCGCCAGCAGCTTCTGGACAGGGATGAACACTGAAGCTTTCTTT.

This clonotype was seen only a few times. The chain joins TRBV12-3 or TRBV12-4 to TRBJ2-1; weak D call: TRBD2 (5 bases). The CDR3 loop spans 14 amino acids. V lost 5 bases and J 6 bases, leaving 14 bases between the germline ends. The CDR3 spells CASSPEGWGNEQFF. In nucleotides, the CDR3 is TGTGCCAGCAGTCCCGAGGGTTGGGGCAATGAGCAGTTCTTC.

Many counts were recorded for this clonotype. The chain recombines TRBV12-3 or TRBV12-4 with TRBJ1-5; the D is unclear. V gave up 5 bases and J gave up 9 bases, with 20 bases separating them. This CDR3 is 15 amino acids long. Here the CDR3 DNA reads TGTGCCAGCAGTAAGGGAGCCCTGGTCGTTTCGCCCCAGCATTTT. Its translation: CASSKGALVVSPQHF.

This clonotype turned up a few times. The rearrangement joins TRBV5-8 to TRBJ2-3; 11 bases line up with TRBD2. This CDR3 region has 16 residues. V trimming: 0 bases; J trimming: 4 bases; junction bases outside the gene matches: 4. Germline CDR1 and CDR2: SGHTS and YDEGEE. Here the CDR3 DNA reads TGTGCCAGCAGCTTGGCCGGGACTAGCGGCCCAGATACGCAGTATTTT. Translated: CASSLAGTSGPDTQYF.

Written as DNA, the CDR3 is TGCAGCGTTGGACAGAGCTCTGGAAACACCATATATTTT. Translation gives CSVGQSSGNTIYF. V and J are TRBV29-1 and TRBJ1-3; D possibly corresponds to TRBD1 (5 bases). The CDR3 totals 13 residues. Germline values: CDR1 SQVTM, CDR2 ANQGSEA. Trimming cost V 4 bases and J 0 bases, with 7 bases left between them.

This clonotype was counted a few times. The rearrangement links TRBV4-1 to TRBJ2-7; weak D call: TRBD2 (7 bases). The CDR3 is 15 amino acids. From germline, CDR1 is MGHRA and CDR2 YSYEKL. The V and J ends lost 1 base and 3 bases respectively, with 13 bases between them. This chain's CDR3 is CASSQGGGRRYEQYF. In DNA, the CDR3 is TGCGCCAGCAGCCAAGGCGGGGGCCGTCGCTACGAGCAGTACTTC.

There are a few counts of this clonotype. CDR3 in amino acids: CASGLAVYNEQFF. The CDR3 nucleotides read TGTGCTAGTGGTTTAGCGGTCTACAATGAGCAGTTCTTC. The chain employs TRBV12-5 and TRBJ2-1; perhaps TRBD2 as D (5 bases). V dropped 3 bases and J dropped 3 bases, with 6 bases sitting between them. The germline V gene has CDR1 LGHNT and CDR2 FRNRAP. This CDR3 is 13 amino acids long.

This clonotype was detected a few times. The J gene is TRBJ1-2, the V gene TRBV6-6; 8 nucleotides align to TRBD1. The CDR3 consists of 14 residues. CDR1 is MNHNY and CDR2 is SVGAGI in the germline V gene (reference sequence). The J segment lost 8 bases and the V segment lost 6 bases, leaving 11 bases of the junction unmatched. CDR3 sequence (DNA): TGTGCCAGCAGCCTAACTGAGACAGGGGTAGGCTACACCTTC. It translates to CASSLTETGVGYTF.

This clonotype was counted a few times. The rearrangement joins TRBV12-3 or TRBV12-4 to TRBJ1-1; D unresolved. V was trimmed by 7 bases and J by 4 bases, leaving 13 bases between them. This CDR3 is 13 amino acids long. The CDR3 nucleotides are TGTGCCAGCACCCCGACACGAGTCACTGAAGCTTTCTTT. Its protein is CASTPTRVTEAFF.

Here the CDR3 DNA reads TGTGCCAGCAGTCCGCAGGGCGAGCAGTACTTC. Translating gives CASSPQGEQYF. V usage is TRBV27 and J usage is TRBJ2-7; possible D gene TRBD1, 5 bases. V lost 5 bases to trimming and J lost 6 bases, with 8 bases between them. The germline V gene encodes CDR1 MNHEY and CDR2 SMNVEV (reference sequence). The CDR3 has 11 residues.